Below, 24 T cell receptor beta chains from the same sample are listed, as sequenced in a study of blood T cell repertoires in COVID-19. Libraries were prepared by immunoSEQ multiplex PCR; TCRdb keeps only in-frame clonotypes and omits some of them. The profile covers roughly 360,000 clones, with 70% to 90% appearing a single time and 1% to 1.5% taken by the ten largest. Sequencing was performed on PBMCs or T cells enriched from blood (not recorded which). These receptors were collected from a young man who had recovered from COVID-19.

This clone was observed a handful of times. The rearrangement joins TRBV7-2 to TRBJ1-1, with TRBD1 matching 7 bases. The germline V gene encodes CDR1 SGHTA and CDR2 FQGNSA. V shed 6 bases, J shed 5 bases, and the junction held 9 bases outside the gene matches. The CDR3 covers 14 residues. The CDR3 sequence is CASRAQGLRTEAFF. The CDR3 region has the DNA TGTGCCAGCAGGGCACAGGGGTTGCGGACTGAAGCTTTCTTT.

The J gene is TRBJ1-4, the V gene TRBV18; D gene uncertain. The CDR3 sequence is 14 residues long. CDR1 is KGHSH and CDR2 is LQKENI in the germline V gene. Trimming cost V 5 bases and J 0 bases, with 7 bases left between them. CDR3 sequence (DNA): TGTGCCAGCTCAGCAGGCTCAACTAATGAAAAACTGTTTTTT. Protein product: CASSAGSTNEKLFF.

The chain recombines TRBV2 with TRBJ2-2; 7 positions agree with TRBD1. From germline, CDR1 is SNHLY and CDR2 FYNNEI. With 7 bases clipped from V and 8 bases from J, the junction kept 13 bases outside the gene matches. CDR3 length equals 15 residues. CDR3 bases: TGTGCCAGCATCGACCGAGACAGGGATTCTGGGGAGCTGTTTTTT. It specifies CASIDRDRDSGELFF.

The chain uses TRBV9 and TRBJ1-1; D is ambiguous. The CDR3 is made up of 15 amino acids. With 0 bases removed from V and 4 bases from J, the gap between germline ends came to 13 bases. Per the germline V gene, CDR1 is SGDLS and CDR2 is YYNGEE. The CDR3 DNA follows: TGTGCCAGCAGCGTAGCCCCCGTACGAGGCACTGAAGCTTTCTTT. Encoded protein: CASSVAPVRGTEAFF.

This clone appeared a single time. This chain uses TRBV5-1 with TRBJ2-5; TRBD2 matches at 12 bases. The germline gives CDR1 SGHRS, CDR2 YFSETQ. V trimming: 0 bases; J trimming: 3 bases; junction bases outside the gene matches: 6. The CDR3 contains 17 residues. Here the CDR3 reads CASSLGLAGAIEETQYF. CDR3 in DNA: TGCGCCAGCAGCTTGGGACTAGCGGGGGCCATAGAAGAGACCCAGTACTTC.

The chain combines TRBV4-2 with TRBJ1-2; D is ambiguous. V lost 1 base to trimming and J lost 6 bases, with 12 bases between them. The germline gives CDR1 LGHNA, CDR2 YNFKEQ. This CDR3 is 14 amino acids long. The CDR3 nucleotides are TGTGCCAGCAGCCAAGTATCGGCGGCCCATGGCTACACCTTC. Residues: CASSQVSAAHGYTF.

As DNA, the CDR3 is TGTGCCAGCAGCTTCCCATCCCAGGTAGAAGCTTTCTTT. Its protein is CASSFPSQVEAFF. The V and J genes are TRBV7-9 and TRBJ1-1; D unclear. The germline V and J ends were trimmed by 3 bases and 8 bases, with 13 bases remaining between them. Germline V gene data show CDR1 as SEHNR and CDR2 as FQNEAQ (reference sequence). This CDR3 comprises 13 residues.

The chain uses TRBV7-2 and TRBJ2-7; a possible D gene is TRBD1 (5 bases). V was clipped by 1 base and J by 5 bases, with 12 bases between them. Germline CDR1 is SGHTA and CDR2 is FQGNSA. This CDR3 region has 14 residues. The CDR3 coding sequence is TGTGCCAGCAGCTTAGGGCGACAGATCCACGAGCAGTACTTC. Protein product: CASSLGRQIHEQYF.

The chain is built from TRBV4-3 and TRBJ1-1, with unresolved D. This CDR3 has 13 residues. Germline CDR1 is LGHNA and CDR2 is YSLEER. V lost 0 bases to trimming and J lost 11 bases, with 13 bases between them. The DNA for the CDR3 is TGCGCCAGCAGCCAAGATCTGCCATCGGGGGCTTTCTTT. This translates into CASSQDLPSGAFF.

Here the CDR3 reads CAWKNPSGGSNEQFF. The CDR3 DNA reads TGTGCCTGGAAAAATCCTAGCGGGGGGAGCAATGAGCAGTTCTTC. This chain joins TRBV30 and TRBJ2-1; 11 bases fit TRBD2. The CDR3 contains 15 residues. Germline CDR1 and CDR2: GTSNPN and SVGIG (reference sequence). Trimming cost V 4 bases and J 6 bases; bases outside gene matches: 8.

The chain is built from TRBV5-6 and TRBJ2-1, with 8 bases fitting TRBD2. CDR3 length: 16 amino acids. Germline V lookup: CDR1 SGHDT, CDR2 YYEEEE. Trimming cost V 1 base and J 2 bases; bases outside gene matches: 5. DNA for the CDR3: TGTGCCAGCAGCTTGAGGGGACTAGGAACCTACAATGAGCAGTTCTTC. Its protein product is CASSLRGLGTYNEQFF.

V usage is TRBV19 and J usage is TRBJ2-2, with 9 bases lining up with TRBD1. The CDR3 loop spans 14 amino acids. V shed 10 bases, J shed 1 base, and the junction held 4 bases outside the gene matches. The germline V gene encodes CDR1 LNHDA and CDR2 SQIVND (reference sequence). As DNA, the CDR3 is TGTGCCACGGGGACAGGGATGAACACCGGGGAGCTGTTTTTT. Translated: CATGTGMNTGELFF. The whole variable domain, filled in from reference TRBV19 and TRBJ2-2, reads DGGITQSPKYLFRKEGQNVTLSCEQNLNHDAMYWYRQDPGQGLRLIYYSQIVNDFQKGDIAEGYSVSREKKESFPLTVTSAQKNPTAFYLCATGTGMNTGELFFGEGSRLTVL.

The chain links TRBV29-1 to TRBJ2-5; perhaps TRBD1 as D (5 bases). The CDR3 runs 12 residues. V was clipped by 0 bases and J by 7 bases, with 9 bases between them. CDR1 and CDR2 from the germline V gene are SQVTM and ANQGSEA. The CDR3 here is CSVEDRTRTQYF. CDR3 in DNA: TGCAGCGTTGAAGATCGGACAAGGACCCAGTACTTC.

V gene TRBV5-4 combines with J gene TRBJ2-3; the D gene is possibly TRBD1 (5 bases). The V and J ends lost 0 bases and 4 bases respectively, with 6 bases between them. Germline CDR1 reads SGHNT; CDR2 reads YYREEE (reference sequence). The CDR3 has 13 amino acids. The CDR3, as DNA: TGTGCCAGCAGCTTGGGGGGCCCAGATACGCAGTATTTT. It is translated as CASSLGGPDTQYF.

The V and J genes are TRBV4-3 and TRBJ2-3; TRBD2 might be the D (6 bases). Trimming cost V 0 bases and J 2 bases, with 12 bases left between them. There are 16 residues in the CDR3. CDR1 and CDR2 from the germline V gene are LGHNA and YSLEER. CDR3 DNA: TGCGCCAGCAGCCAAGACCCACTAGCCCCCACAGATACGCAGTATTTT. Translated, it gives CASSQDPLAPTDTQYF.

The rearrangement uses TRBV19 and TRBJ1-1; 9 bases line up with TRBD1. V gave up 5 bases and J gave up 1 base; unmatched junction bases: 8. The germline V gene encodes CDR1 LNHDA and CDR2 SQIVND (reference sequence). The CDR3 loop spans 16 amino acids. CDR3 protein: CASSATGGRKNTEAFF. Written as DNA, the CDR3 is TGTGCCAGTAGTGCCACAGGGGGCAGGAAGAACACTGAAGCTTTCTTT.

This chain joins TRBV10-1 and TRBJ1-2; 9 positions agree with TRBD1. The germline CDR1 and CDR2 sequences are WNHNN and SYGVQD (reference sequence). The CDR3 is 14 amino acids. V trimming: 2 bases; J trimming: 5 bases; junction bases outside the gene matches: 3. The CDR3 DNA follows: TGCGCCAGCAGTGAGGGGACAGGGCCGTATGGCTACACCTTC. It translates to CASSEGTGPYGYTF.

This clone was detected only a few times. Written as DNA, the CDR3 is TGTGCCAGCAGTTCTCCAAGGGACAGGCGGCATGGCTACACCTTC. This encodes CASSSPRDRRHGYTF. The gene calls are TRBV28 and TRBJ1-2, with 8 bases that match TRBD1. With 4 bases clipped from V and 6 bases from J, the junction kept 10 bases outside the gene matches. Germline loops: CDR1 MDHEN, CDR2 SYDVKM. This CDR3 is built from 15 residues.

The chain has TRBV5-5 and TRBJ1-1, with 9 bases identical to TRBD1. CDR1 is SGHKS and CDR2 is YYEKEE in the germline V gene (reference sequence). V shed 5 bases and J 8 bases; nucleotides not matched to a gene: 10. The CDR3 sequence is 14 residues long. CDR3 bases: TGTGCCAGCAGGCTGCCTGGACAGGGGTTAGAAGCTTTCTTT. It encodes CASRLPGQGLEAFF. The whole variable domain, remainder taken from reference TRBV5-5 and TRBJ1-1, is DAGVTQSPTHLIKTRGQQVTLRCSPISGHKSVSWYQQVLGQGPQFIFQYYEKEERGRGNFPDRFSARQFPNYSSELNVNALLLGDSALYLCASRLPGQGLEAFFGQGTRLTVV.

The genes are TRBV14 and TRBJ2-1; 8 positions match TRBD1. This CDR3 has 15 amino acids. Losses at the gene ends were 1 base for V and 6 bases for J; bases not matched to a gene: 5. CDR1 SGHDN and CDR2 FVKESK come from the germline V gene. The CDR3 region is CASSQGGQVGNEQFF. In DNA, the CDR3 is TGTGCCAGCAGCCAAGGGGGACAGGTAGGCAATGAGCAGTTCTTC.

This clone is a singleton in its sample. This sample includes further DNA sequences coding for the same CDR3. The V call is TRBV12-3 or TRBV12-4, the J call TRBJ1-1; D is undetermined. There are 13 residues in the CDR3. V was pared by 3 bases and J by 1 base, with 6 bases between. CDR3 sequence reads: CASSFARNTEAFF. CDR3 nucleotides: TGTGCCAGCAGTTTCGCGAGGAACACTGAAGCTTTCTTT.

J is TRBJ2-3 and V is TRBV19; 12 positions match TRBD2. V lost 5 bases and J lost 3; bases outside the gene matches: 3. The V gene's germline CDR1 is LNHDA and CDR2 SQIVND (reference sequence). This CDR3 spans 15 amino acids. The CDR3 is CASSQTSGGTDTQYF. As DNA, the CDR3 is TGTGCCAGTAGTCAGACTAGCGGGGGAACAGATACGCAGTATTTT.

This rearrangement joins TRBV6-6 to TRBJ1-4; TRBD1 might be the D (6 bases). There are 14 residues in the CDR3. Trimming left V 7 bases short and J 8 bases short, with 17 bases between. Germline values: CDR1 MNHNY, CDR2 SVGAGI (reference sequence). CDR3 nucleotide sequence: TGTGCCAGCACTAGTCAACAGGGTTGGGAAAAACTGTTTTTT. This codes for CASTSQQGWEKLFF.

The chain links TRBV30 to TRBJ2-6; no definite D call. Trimming cost V 4 bases and J 1 base, with 11 bases left between them. Germline V gene lookup returns CDR1 GTSNPN and CDR2 SVGIG (reference sequence). CDR3 length: 15 residues. CDR3 loop: CAWTTLVSGANVLTF. DNA for the CDR3: TGTGCCTGGACCACCCTAGTGTCTGGGGCCAACGTCCTGACTTTC.